Below are 31 T cell receptor beta chains sequenced from a single sample in a study of PD-L1 blockade in urothelial cancer. Measured with immunoSEQ multiplex PCR; TCRdb has only the in-frame clones, and not every one. The repertoire holds about 91,000 clones, with 85% to 95% as singletons. Here the sequenced sample was PBMCs, taken around atezolizumab (anti-PD-L1) treatment. Source of these receptors: a man aged 60 to 69 with urothelial cancer.

The rearrangement links TRBV19 to TRBJ1-5; the match to TRBD1 covers 8 bases. This CDR3 comprises 18 residues. Germline assignment: CDR1 LNHDA and CDR2 SQIVND (reference sequence). V lost 5 bases and J lost 6; bases outside the gene matches: 18. The CDR3 DNA sequence: TGTGCCAGTAGTGCATCCGGCCCCCGCAGGGGGCGGTTTCAGCCCCAGCATTTT. This encodes CASSASGPRRGRFQPQHF.

V is TRBV6-1 and J is TRBJ1-1; D gene ambiguous. The CDR3 extends over 12 amino acids. The V end was cut by 8 bases, the J end by 1 base, with 8 bases between. Germline V gene data show CDR1 as MNHNS and CDR2 as SASEGT. As DNA, the CDR3 is TGTGCCAGCGCCGTAGCGAACACTGAAGCTTTCTTT. This sequence encodes CASAVANTEAFF.

This clone was seen once. The chain recombines TRBV5-4 with TRBJ2-1; 7 nucleotides line up with TRBD2. V lost 4 bases to trimming and J lost 2 bases; unmatched junction nucleotides: 6. The CDR3 has 15 residues. The germline V gene has CDR1 SGHNT and CDR2 YYREEE (reference sequence). CDR3 amino acids: CASSPGGGAYNEQFF. The CDR3 nucleotides read TGTGCCAGCAGCCCGGGCGGGGGAGCCTACAATGAGCAGTTCTTC.

Written as DNA, the CDR3 is TGTGCCAGCAGTTTAGGGACAGAGGTTACGTCTGGGGCTTTCTTT. It yields the protein CASSLGTEVTSGAFF. J is TRBJ1-1 and V is TRBV28; 7 bases map to TRBD1. J was trimmed by 11 bases and V by 2 bases; bases with no gene match: 14. Germline-derived CDR1 and CDR2 are MDHEN and SYDVKM. The length of the CDR3 is 15 residues.

This clone was picked up one time. The rearrangement links TRBV7-9 to TRBJ1-1, with TRBD1 as a possible D gene (5 bases). The CDR3 totals 16 residues. The germline V gene encodes CDR1 SEHNR and CDR2 FQNEAQ (reference sequence). Trimming took 3 bases from V and 1 from J, leaving 15 bases between them. The CDR3 loop is CASSFPGGVTNTEAFF. Written as DNA, the CDR3 is TGTGCCAGCAGCTTTCCCGGGGGAGTGACGAACACTGAAGCTTTCTTT.

This clone was picked up a small number of times. The chain uses TRBV7-2 and TRBJ1-2; unclear D gene. The V end was cut by 2 bases, the J end by 2 bases, with 9 bases between. This CDR3 has 14 residues. From germline, CDR1 is SGHTA and CDR2 FQGNSA. CDR3 coding DNA: TGTGCCAGCAGCTTATTTAACAGCAACTATGGCTACACCTTC. Its translation is CASSLFNSNYGYTF.

The chain links TRBV18 to TRBJ2-3; 11 bases fit TRBD2. The V gene end was trimmed by 3 bases and the J gene end by 4 bases; junction bases not matched to a gene: 12. CDR3 length equals 18 residues. The germline gives CDR1 KGHSH, CDR2 LQKENI. The CDR3 spells CASSPLRYSGGGSDTQYF. The CDR3 bases are TGTGCCAGCTCACCCCTACGCTATAGCGGGGGGGGTTCAGATACGCAGTATTTT.

This clone was recorded once. This chain connects TRBV27 to TRBJ2-6, with a weak D call TRBD1 (5 bases). V lost 4 bases, J lost 1 base, and 5 bases lay in between. This CDR3 spans 14 amino acids. Germline V gene lookup returns CDR1 MNHEY and CDR2 SMNVEV (reference sequence). CDR3 DNA: TGTGCCAGCAGTTCAGGGTCTGGGGCCAACGTCCTGACTTTC. This gives the protein CASSSGSGANVLTF. Using reference TRBV27 and TRBJ2-6 for the parts outside the CDR3, the full variable domain is EAQVTQNPRYLITVTGKKLTVTCSQNMNHEYMSWYRQDPGLGLRQIYYSMNVEVTDKGDVPEGYKVSRKEKRNFPLILESPSPNQTSLYFCASSSGSGANVLTFGAGSRLTVL.

J is TRBJ1-3 and V is TRBV10-3; D possibly corresponds to TRBD1 (5 bases). In germline, CDR1 is ENHRY, CDR2 SYGVKD. CDR3 length equals 17 residues. Trimming shortened V by 0 bases and J by 2 bases, and 14 bases separated the two germline ends. The CDR3 coding sequence is TGTGCCATCAGTGAGTCGACATTAGGGGCTCCTGGAAACACCATATATTTT. Its translation: CAISESTLGAPGNTIYF.

The chain uses TRBV10-1 and TRBJ2-1, with 9 positions matching TRBD1. This CDR3 region has 15 residues. Germline CDR1 is WNHNN and CDR2 is SYGVQD (reference sequence). With V trimmed by 2 bases and J by 5 bases, 4 bases remained unmatched. CDR3 DNA: TGCGCCAGCAGTGAGAAGACAGGGGGAAACAATGAGCAGTTCTTC. This encodes CASSEKTGGNNEQFF.

This chain connects TRBV10-3 to TRBJ2-3, with a tentative D call TRBD1 (5 bases). The V and J ends lost 6 bases and 4 bases respectively, with 11 bases between them. Germline CDR1 is ENHRY and CDR2 is SYGVKD. This CDR3 has 13 amino acids. CDR3 nucleotides: TGTGCCATCAGCAGGGATTACGCAGATACGCAGTATTTT. Translation: CAISRDYADTQYF.

A few counts support this clone. The V call is TRBV7-2, the J call TRBJ1-2; D unresolved. V was cut by 5 bases and J by 6 bases, with 16 bases left in between. The germline CDR1 and CDR2 sequences are SGHTA and FQGNSA. The CDR3 is made up of 14 amino acids. The CDR3 nucleotides are TGTGCCAGCAGCCCAAACGAGGGAGAGAATGGCTACACCTTC. Translated, it gives CASSPNEGENGYTF.

This chain links TRBV28 with TRBJ2-5; tentatively, D is TRBD2 (6 bases). Germline assignment: CDR1 MDHEN and CDR2 SYDVKM. CDR3 size: 13 residues. Trimming stripped 7 bases from V and 5 bases from J, with 14 bases between. The CDR3, as DNA: TGTGCCAGCACCTTGGGGGGAACCGAGACCCAGTACTTC. Its protein is CASTLGGTETQYF.

This clone was picked up one time. This chain joins TRBV6-4 and TRBJ2-7, with D possibly matching TRBD2 (6 bases). Germline CDR1 reads MRHNA; CDR2 reads SNTAGT. The CDR3 sequence is 19 residues long. The germline V and J ends were trimmed by 2 bases and 0 bases, with 23 bases remaining between them. Written as DNA, the CDR3 is TGTGCCAGCAGTGACCACTTATCGCGGGACCCCCCCCTCTCCTACGAGCAGTACTTC. Protein product: CASSDHLSRDPPLSYEQYF.

The chain uses TRBV6-5 and TRBJ2-5, with 10 bases fitting TRBD2. Per germline, CDR1 MNHEY and CDR2 SVGAGI. The CDR3 extends over 14 amino acids. J lost 5 bases, V lost 5 bases, and 5 bases had no gene match. CDR3 coding DNA: TGTGCCAGCAGTCCCGGGACTAGCGTTGAGACCCAGTACTTC. Translating gives CASSPGTSVETQYF.

V and J are TRBV10-1 and TRBJ1-4; tentative D call: TRBD1 (6 bases). The germline V gene encodes CDR1 WNHNN and CDR2 SYGVQD (reference sequence). Deletions cut 0 bases from V and 5 bases from J, with 10 bases between. The CDR3 totals 15 residues. The CDR3 reads CASSESNGQNEKLFF. In DNA, the CDR3 is TGCGCCAGCAGTGAGTCGAACGGACAGAATGAAAAACTGTTTTTT.

This chain joins TRBV4-2 and TRBJ2-1; D might be TRBD1 (5 bases). CDR1 is LGHNA and CDR2 is YNFKEQ in the germline V gene. The CDR3 consists of 13 residues. Trimming left V 7 bases short and J 8 bases short, with 15 bases between. The CDR3 DNA is TGTGCCAGCACCCCTCGGGTAGGGGATGAGCAGTTCTTC. Residues: CASTPRVGDEQFF.

The chain recombines TRBV7-2 with TRBJ2-1, with 7 bases lining up with TRBD2. Unmatched junction bases numbered 13, after V lost 5 bases and J lost 12 bases. Germline CDR1 and CDR2: SGHTA and FQGNSA. The CDR3 sequence is 14 residues long. The CDR3 bases are TGTGCCAGCAGCGTCGGACTAGGTTACGGCGGGCAGTTCTTC. Residues: CASSVGLGYGGQFF.

V and J are TRBV7-3 and TRBJ1-2; possible D gene TRBD1, 5 bases. The CDR3 runs 16 residues. The V end lost 5 bases, the J end lost 0 bases, and 16 bases lay between the germline ends. Germline CDR1 reads SGHTA; CDR2 reads FQGTGA. The CDR3 region is CASSPLSGGPNYGYTF. CDR3 nucleotides: TGTGCCAGCAGCCCACTTTCCGGGGGTCCTAACTATGGCTACACCTTC.

The chain is built from TRBV6-6 and TRBJ2-1; the match to TRBD2 covers 11 bases. Trimming cost V 4 bases and J 7 bases; bases outside gene matches: 9. The germline V gene has CDR1 MNHNY and CDR2 SVGAGI (reference sequence). This CDR3 has 16 amino acids. The CDR3 DNA reads as TGTGCCAGCAGTTCCCGTAGCGGGGGGGTGCGGAATGAGCAGTTCTTC. Its protein is CASSSRSGGVRNEQFF.

The chain recombines TRBV5-4 with TRBJ2-3; 10 bases match TRBD2. V gave up 4 bases and J gave up 1 base; unmatched junction bases: 3. The CDR3 length is 15 residues. Per the germline V gene, CDR1 is SGHNT and CDR2 is YYREEE (reference sequence). CDR3 loop: CASSRSGRGTDTQYF. The CDR3 DNA reads TGTGCCAGCAGCCGAAGCGGGAGGGGCACAGATACGCAGTATTTT.

The chain recombines TRBV7-8 with TRBJ2-2, with 9 bases that match TRBD2. The CDR3 covers 16 residues. CDR1 and CDR2 from the germline V gene are SGHVS and FQNEAQ. With 2 bases clipped from V and 8 bases from J, the junction kept 9 bases outside the gene matches. CDR3 sequence: CASSLLLAGIEGELFF. CDR3 DNA: TGTGCCAGCAGCTTACTACTAGCGGGCATAGAGGGGGAGCTGTTTTTT.

The chain joins TRBV5-6 to TRBJ2-1; D is uncertain. This CDR3 has 15 amino acids. Between the trimmed V and J ends, which lost 0 bases and 0 bases, there was a span of 7 bases. The germline CDR1 and CDR2 sequences are SGHDT and YYEEEE. DNA for the CDR3: TGTGCCAGCAGCTTGGTTGGTAGCTCCTACAATGAGCAGTTCTTC. Its protein is CASSLVGSSYNEQFF.

This sequence joins TRBV28 and TRBJ1-2; D unclear. CDR1 is MDHEN and CDR2 is SYDVKM in the germline V gene. V lost 8 bases, J lost 3 bases, and 13 bases lay in between. This CDR3 spans 13 amino acids. CDR3: CASLAQRYYGYTF. CDR3 nucleotides: TGTGCCAGCCTAGCGCAAAGGTACTATGGCTACACCTTC.

V is TRBV9 and J is TRBJ1-4, with TRBD1 identical over 7 bases. The CDR3 covers 14 residues. In germline, CDR1 is SGDLS, CDR2 YYNGEE. The V and J ends lost 7 bases and 3 bases, in that order; junction bases with no gene match: 6. Here the CDR3 DNA reads TGTGCCAGCGGCACAGGGGTCTCTAATGAAAAACTGTTTTTT. It translates to CASGTGVSNEKLFF.

This chain links TRBV28 with TRBJ1-5; 10 bases match TRBD1. The CDR3 is 15 amino acids. The trim removed 8 bases at V and 6 bases at J, leaving 10 bases unmatched. Germline values: CDR1 MDHEN, CDR2 SYDVKM. In nucleotides, the CDR3 is TGTGCCAGCGGGGGTTCGGACAGGGGGACTCAGCCCCAGCATTTT. Translating it yields CASGGSDRGTQPQHF.

The rearrangement links TRBV6-6 to TRBJ2-1; 7 bases match TRBD1. The V segment lost 10 bases and the J segment 7 bases; nucleotides outside the gene matches: 13. Germline V gives CDR1 MNHNY, CDR2 SVGAGI (reference sequence). CDR3 length equals 14 residues. The CDR3 protein is CATIRQGFRNEQFF. CDR3 sequence (DNA): TGTGCCACCATCCGACAGGGATTTAGGAATGAGCAGTTCTTC.

The V call is TRBV4-1, the J call TRBJ2-1; the D gene is possibly TRBD2 (7 bases). This CDR3 spans 16 amino acids. V gave up 0 bases and J gave up 7 bases, with 16 bases separating them. Germline lookup yields CDR1 MGHRA and CDR2 YSYEKL. Here the CDR3 reads CASSQDWGAGANEQFF. In DNA form, the CDR3 reads TGCGCCAGCAGCCAAGACTGGGGGGCGGGAGCAAATGAGCAGTTCTTC.

The rearrangement uses TRBV18 and TRBJ2-5; D unclear. The CDR3 totals 14 residues. The V gene's germline CDR1 is KGHSH and CDR2 LQKENI. The V end lost 3 bases, the J end lost 1 base, and 9 bases lay between the germline ends. The CDR3 spells CASSPASGQETQYF. CDR3 nucleotide sequence: TGTGCCAGCTCACCGGCTTCAGGCCAAGAGACCCAGTACTTC.

This chain joins TRBV6-5 and TRBJ2-5, with 8 nucleotides matching TRBD1. Per the germline V gene, CDR1 is MNHEY and CDR2 is SVGAGI. The CDR3 sequence is 13 residues long. V lost 6 bases, J lost 1 base, and 1 base stayed unmatched. In DNA, the CDR3 is TGTGCCAGCAGGGGACAGGCCCAAGAGACCCAGTACTTC. Translated, it gives CASRGQAQETQYF.

This clone was recorded only once. Here the CDR3 DNA reads TGTGCCAGCAGCCCGAAGGCGGGATTTACGCAGTATTTT. It specifies CASSPKAGFTQYF. The chain has TRBV11-3 and TRBJ2-3; D may be TRBD2 (6 bases). Germline assignment: CDR1 SGHNT and CDR2 YENEEA. CDR3 length: 13 amino acids. With 5 bases removed from V and 8 bases from J, the gap between germline ends came to 14 bases.